These T cell receptor beta chains were read from a single sample in a study of blood T cell repertoires in COVID-19. Sequencing used immunoSEQ multiplex PCR; TCRdb keeps in-frame clones, though not all of them. The sample holds over 95,000 clones, roughly 76% seen once. Sequenced: peripheral blood. The receptors originated from a human donor in a cohort sampled during active COVID-19. The CDR3 runs from the conserved cysteine through the conserved F or W. D genes are given only for firm matches. Only some rows state a clone size, as once, few, many or a class for expanded clones.

D gene	V gene	clone size	J gene	CDR3 DNA	CDR3 protein
TRBD1	TRBV11-2	.	TRBJ1-6	TGTGCCAGCAACGGAGGACAGGGATTTACCTATAATTCACCCCTCCACTTT	CASNGGQGFTYNSPLHF
.	TRBV9	.	TRBJ2-7	TGTGCCAGCACCGTTTCAGGGCCTTGGCCTCCCTACGAGCAGTACTTC	CASTVSGPWPPYEQYF
TRBD1	TRBV6-2/TRBV6-3	.	TRBJ2-7	TGTGCCAGCAGTAGATCCGGGACAGCCTGGGCCGAGCAGTACTTC	CASSRSGTAWAEQYF
.	TRBV6-2/TRBV6-3	.	TRBJ2-7	TGTGCCAGCAGCACGCCTAGCGATGGTTCCTACGAGCAGTACTTC	CASSTPSDGSYEQYF
.	TRBV30	.	TRBJ1-1	TGTGCCTGGAGTGTACTTCGTGGGGCTCGTGTGGGTACTGAAGCTTTCTTT	CAWSVLRGARVGTEAFF
.	TRBV6-4	.	TRBJ1-3	TGTGCCAGCAGTCCGTCGGGCAGGGAAGGAAACACCATATATTTT	CASSPSGREGNTIYF
TRBD1	TRBV19	.	TRBJ1-5	TGTGCCAGTAGTAGGGCAAGAGACAGGGTACGCAATCAGCCCCAGCATTTT	CASSRARDRVRNQPQHF
.	TRBV7-8	.	TRBJ2-7	TGTGCCAGCAGCTTAGTGTGGAGCTCCTACGAGCAGTACTTC	CASSLVWSSYEQYF
TRBD1	TRBV2	.	TRBJ2-7	TGTGCCAGCAGCCCGGGACAGGGGCGCTACGAGCAGTACTTC	CASSPGQGRYEQYF
TRBD2	TRBV11-3	once	TRBJ2-1	TGTGCCAGCAGCCCGCGATCGCTATGGACTAGCGGGGCCCCCAATGAGCAGTTCTTC	CASSPRSLWTSGAPNEQFF
.	TRBV15	.	TRBJ1-4	TGTGCCACCAGCAGACGCGGTGCCACAACTAATGAAAAACTGTTTTTT	CATSRRGATTNEKLFF
TRBD1	TRBV3-1/TRBV3-2	.	TRBJ2-7	TGTGCCAGCAGGGACAGGGGTTCCTACGAGCAGTACTTC	CASRDRGSYEQYF
TRBD1	TRBV7-2	once	TRBJ2-2	TGTGCCAGCAGCTTCCCCGGGACAGGGGTTTCCGGGGAGCTGTTTTTT	CASSFPGTGVSGELFF
TRBD2	TRBV28	.	TRBJ2-3	TGTGCCAGCAGCCTTTGGCGGGGGGCGGGGGCGCAGTATTTT	CASSLWRGAGAQYF
TRBD1	TRBV29-1	few	TRBJ2-3	TGCAGCGTGCACAGGGGCCCTGTAGCAGATACGCAGTATTTT	CSVHRGPVADTQYF
.	TRBV7-9	.	TRBJ2-7	TGTGCCAGCGGGACTCTGGGCTACGAGCAGTACTTC	CASGTLGYEQYF
TRBD1	TRBV27	.	TRBJ1-1	TGTGCCAGCAGTGAGACAGGGTCTCGAACTGAAGCTTTCTTT	CASSETGSRTEAFF
.	TRBV7-8	.	TRBJ1-1	TGTGCCAGCAGCTTAACAAGGTCTAGGAACACTGAAGCTTTCTTT	CASSLTRSRNTEAFF
.	TRBV4-3	.	TRBJ1-1	TGCGCCAGCAGCCAAGTAGGGGGCACTGAAGCTTTCTTT	CASSQVGGTEAFF
.	TRBV5-1	.	TRBJ1-4	TGCGCCAGCAGCTTGGGCGGCGACCTGGAACTGTTTTTT	CASSLGGDLELFF
TRBD2	TRBV27	.	TRBJ2-1	TGTGCCAGCAGTTTATCATATCCAAGGACTAGCTCGAATGAGCAGTTCTTC	CASSLSYPRTSSNEQFF
.	TRBV19	.	TRBJ1-1	TGTGCCAGTAGTTGGACAGACACTGAAGCTTTCTTT	CASSWTDTEAFF
TRBD2	TRBV5-4	.	TRBJ2-7	TGTGCCAGCAGCTTGGCCGGGACTAGCTCCTACGAGCAGTACTTC	CASSLAGTSSYEQYF
TRBD2	TRBV7-9	.	TRBJ2-7	TGTGCCAGCAGCTCGCCGGGACTAGCGGGGGGCTACGAGCAGTACTTC	CASSSPGLAGGYEQYF
.	TRBV29-1	.	TRBJ1-2	TGCAGCGTTGACAGGGGAAGCTATGGCTACACCTTC	CSVDRGSYGYTF
.	TRBV25-1	.	TRBJ2-1	TGTGCCAGCAGTGAATTGGGGCAGGACTCCTACAATGAGCAGTTCTTC	CASSELGQDSYNEQFF
TRBD2	TRBV7-8	.	TRBJ2-5	TGTGCCAGCAGCCGAACGACTAGCGGGGTACAAGAGACCCAGTACTTC	CASSRTTSGVQETQYF
TRBD1	TRBV29-1	.	TRBJ2-2	TGCAGCGTTGAAAGGCAGGGGGCGCCTGAAAACTGGAACACCGGGGAGCTGTTTTTT	CSVERQGAPENWNTGELFF
TRBD1	TRBV29-1	.	TRBJ1-1	TGCAGCGTTGCCCGACGGACAGGGGCCACTGAAGCTTTCTTT	CSVARRTGATEAFF
TRBD1	TRBV6-5	.	TRBJ1-3	TGTGCCAGCAGGGGACAGGGGCCTGGAAACACCATATATTTT	CASRGQGPGNTIYF
TRBD1	TRBV27	.	TRBJ2-7	TGTGCCAGCAGCCCGGACAGGGACCACTACGAGCAGTACTTC	CASSPDRDHYEQYF
.	TRBV10-1	.	TRBJ2-7	TGCGCCAGCCGTAAACAGGTCTCCTACGAGCAGTACTTC	CASRKQVSYEQYF
.	TRBV5-6	many	TRBJ2-1	TGTGCCAGCAGCTCAGGCCCAACTGTCATTTACAATGAGCAGTTCTTC	CASSSGPTVIYNEQFF
TRBD1	TRBV6-5	.	TRBJ2-1	TGTGCCAGCAGCCTGGGACAGGGCTACAATGAGCAGTTCTTC	CASSLGQGYNEQFF